This T cell receptor beta chain was observed in a study of cytomegalovirus exposure and HLA in healthy donors. In regard to this clone: Its antigen is undetermined.

Study conclusions and caveats: With later analysis, a missense DCLRE1C variant became linked to TCR beta V- and J-gene trimming.

PCR used 60 Vbeta primers and 13 Jbeta primers. This table comes from immunoSEQ multiplex PCR, and its TCRdb copy is limited to in-frame clones, with some not included. Here the sample spans hundreds of thousands of clones, roughly 90% being singletons. This sequence was found in a woman aged 18-29 years in good health and CMV-seronegative. Sequenced material: PBMCs.

CDR3 loop: CAISESGLATYEQYF. For the CDR3, the DNA is TGTGCCATCAGTGAGTCAGGACTAGCGACCTACGAGCAGTACTTC. The V and J genes are TRBV10-3 and TRBJ2-7; TRBD2 aligns across 9 bases. This CDR3 is 15 amino acids long. CDR1 and CDR2 (germline): ENHRY, SYGVKD. Unmatched junction bases numbered 2, after V lost 0 bases and J lost 2 bases.